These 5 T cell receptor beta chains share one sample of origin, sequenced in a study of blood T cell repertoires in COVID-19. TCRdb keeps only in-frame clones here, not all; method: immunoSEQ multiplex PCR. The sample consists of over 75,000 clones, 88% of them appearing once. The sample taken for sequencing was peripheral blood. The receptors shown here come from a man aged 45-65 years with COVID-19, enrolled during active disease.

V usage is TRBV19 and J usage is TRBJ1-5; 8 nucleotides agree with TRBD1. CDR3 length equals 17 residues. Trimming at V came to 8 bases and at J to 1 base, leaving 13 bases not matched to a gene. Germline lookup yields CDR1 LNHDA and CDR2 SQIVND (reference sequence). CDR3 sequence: CASVDLGQGSSNQPQHF. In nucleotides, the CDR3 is TGTGCCAGTGTCGATCTAGGACAGGGATCCAGCAATCAGCCCCAGCATTTT.

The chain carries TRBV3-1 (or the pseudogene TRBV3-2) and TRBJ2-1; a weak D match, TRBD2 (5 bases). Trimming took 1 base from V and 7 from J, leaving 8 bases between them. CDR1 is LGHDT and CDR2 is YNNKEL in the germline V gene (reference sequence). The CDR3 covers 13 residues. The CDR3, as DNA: TGTGCCAGCAGCCAAGTCCTAGCTAATGAGCAGTTCTTC. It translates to CASSQVLANEQFF.

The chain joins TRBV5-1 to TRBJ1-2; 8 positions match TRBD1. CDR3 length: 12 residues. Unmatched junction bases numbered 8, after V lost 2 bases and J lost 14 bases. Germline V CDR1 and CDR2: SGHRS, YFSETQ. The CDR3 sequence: CASSLSGTGVTF. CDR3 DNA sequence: TGCGCCAGCAGCTTATCCGGGACAGGCGTAACCTTC.

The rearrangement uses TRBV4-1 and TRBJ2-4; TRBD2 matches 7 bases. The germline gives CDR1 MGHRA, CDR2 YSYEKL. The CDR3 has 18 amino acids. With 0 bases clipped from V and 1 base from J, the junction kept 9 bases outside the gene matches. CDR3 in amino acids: CASSQDFFGRGAKNIQYF. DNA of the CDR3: TGCGCCAGCAGCCAAGACTTTTTCGGGCGGGGGGCCAAAAACATTCAGTACTTC.

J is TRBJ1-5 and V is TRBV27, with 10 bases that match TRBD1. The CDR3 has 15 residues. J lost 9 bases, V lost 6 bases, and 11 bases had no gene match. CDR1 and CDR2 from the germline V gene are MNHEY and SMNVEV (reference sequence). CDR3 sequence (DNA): TGTGCCAGCAGCCTGACAGGGGGCGCAGGTCGGCCCCAGCATTTT. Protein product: CASSLTGGAGRPQHF.